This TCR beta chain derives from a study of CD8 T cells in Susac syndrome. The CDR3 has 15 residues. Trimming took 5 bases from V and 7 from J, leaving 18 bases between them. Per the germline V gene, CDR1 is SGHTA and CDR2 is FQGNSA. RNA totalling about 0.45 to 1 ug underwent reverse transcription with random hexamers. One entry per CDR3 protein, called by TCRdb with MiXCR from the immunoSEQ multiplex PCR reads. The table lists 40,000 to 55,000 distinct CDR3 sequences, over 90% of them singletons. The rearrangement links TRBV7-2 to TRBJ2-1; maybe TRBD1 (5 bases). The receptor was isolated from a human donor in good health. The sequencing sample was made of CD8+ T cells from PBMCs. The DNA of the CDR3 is TGTGCCAGCAGCCCCACTGGGCCCAAGGGGAATGAGCAGTTCTTC. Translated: CASSPTGPKGNEQFF.